These T cell receptor beta chains were read from a single sample in a study of molecular identifiers for immune sequencing clone quantification. Via MiXCR, TCRdb re-called the PCR reads, giving one row per CDR3 protein. The sample yields more than 250,000 distinct CDR3 sequences, about 22% seen once. Sequencing was performed on naive CD8+ T cells from blood, with Jurkat cell RNA spiked in. These receptors all stem from a human donor in good health. Some libraries in this study had Jurkat cell RNA spiked in. Both conserved end residues are part of each CDR3. Fields, in order: CDR3 DNA, CDR3 protein, J gene, D gene, V gene, CDR3 length, clone size. A D gene is named only where the DNA matches it firmly. Size is omitted from some rows. Given values are once, few, many or a class for expanded clones.

DNA: TGTGCCAGCAGTTACTGGTCTGGGTCGGAAACAACTAATGAAAAACTGTTTTTT
CDR3: CASSYWSGSETTNEKLFF
J: TRBJ1-4
D: .
V: TRBV6-2/TRBV6-3
length: 18
size: few

DNA: TGTGCCAGCAGCCCCACCGTGGGGGCTCCCTACGAGCAGTACTTC
CDR3: CASSPTVGAPYEQYF
J: TRBJ2-7
D: .
V: TRBV7-9
length: 15
size: .

DNA: TGTGCCAGCCTCGGGGGGTATGATCCTAACGAGCAGTACTTC
CDR3: CASLGGYDPNEQYF
J: TRBJ2-7
D: TRBD2
V: TRBV7-9
length: 14
size: few

DNA: TGCAGCGTTGAAGGGCACGACACCGGGGAGCTGTTTTTT
CDR3: CSVEGHDTGELFF
J: TRBJ2-2
D: .
V: TRBV29-1
length: 13
size: many

DNA: TGTGCCAGCAGTTACGGGACCACGTCAGATACGCAGTATTTT
CDR3: CASSYGTTSDTQYF
J: TRBJ2-3
D: .
V: TRBV6-6
length: 14
size: many

DNA: TGTGCCAGCAGTGGACCCGGAGGACAGTACAATGAGCAGTTCTTC
CDR3: CASSGPGGQYNEQFF
J: TRBJ2-1
D: .
V: TRBV19
length: 15
size: .

DNA: TGCAGCGTTGAAGAAGATGGGGGACGCACAGATACGCAGTATTTT
CDR3: CSVEEDGGRTDTQYF
J: TRBJ2-3
D: .
V: TRBV29-1
length: 15
size: many

DNA: TGTGCCAGCGAGGCGATAACCGGGACAGCGATTACAACTAATGAAAAACTGTTTTTT
CDR3: CASEAITGTAITTNEKLFF
J: TRBJ1-4
D: TRBD1
V: TRBV2
length: 19
size: many

DNA: TGTGCCAGCAGGACCGCCGGGAGCGGGGAGACCCAGTACTTC
CDR3: CASRTAGSGETQYF
J: TRBJ2-5
D: .
V: TRBV7-2
length: 14
size: few

DNA: TGCAGCGTTGAACTGGGTTCTGGAAACATTCAGTACTTC
CDR3: CSVELGSGNIQYF
J: TRBJ2-4
D: .
V: TRBV29-1
length: 13
size: many

DNA: TGTGCCAGCAGCGTAGGAGGGACAGGGACCTACGAGCAGTACTTC
CDR3: CASSVGGTGTYEQYF
J: TRBJ2-7
D: TRBD1
V: TRBV9
length: 15
size: many

DNA: TGTGCCAGCAGTTTGTCCCCAGTGTATTCACCCCTCCACTTT
CDR3: CASSLSPVYSPLHF
J: TRBJ1-6
D: .
V: TRBV27
length: 14
size: many

DNA: TGTGCCAGCCTAGACAGTGACACTGAAGCTTTCTTT
CDR3: CASLDSDTEAFF
J: TRBJ1-1
D: .
V: TRBV11-2
length: 12
size: few

DNA: TGTGCCAGCAGCGTCGACCCAGATTTTGACACCGGGGAGCTGTTTTTT
CDR3: CASSVDPDFDTGELFF
J: TRBJ2-2
D: .
V: TRBV7-9
length: 16
size: many

DNA: TGTGCCAGCAGAGTTGTTAGCGGGGGCTACAAGCAGTACTTC
CDR3: CASRVVSGGYKQYF
J: TRBJ2-7
D: TRBD2
V: TRBV27
length: 14
size: .

DNA: TGTGCCAGCAGCCAGCAGGGGGCAGGGACTGAAGCTTTCTTT
CDR3: CASSQQGAGTEAFF
J: TRBJ1-1
D: TRBD1
V: TRBV7-9
length: 14
size: many

DNA: TGTGCCAGCAGCTGGGGCCGTAACACTGAAGCTTTCTTT
CDR3: CASSWGRNTEAFF
J: TRBJ1-1
D: .
V: TRBV5-5
length: 13
size: many

DNA: TGCAGTACTCGGGACTTTACCTATGAGCAGTACTTC
CDR3: CSTRDFTYEQYF
J: TRBJ2-7
D: .
V: TRBV20-1
length: 12
size: .

DNA: TGTGCCAGCAGCACCGGGGGCTTACACGGGTATTTT
CDR3: CASSTGGLHGYF
J: TRBJ2-3
D: .
V: TRBV7-2
length: 12
size: many

DNA: TGTGCCAGCAGCTTTCTAGCGAGACCCTACGAGCAGTACTTC
CDR3: CASSFLARPYEQYF
J: TRBJ2-7
D: .
V: TRBV5-4
length: 14
size: few

DNA: TGTGCCTGGAGAATCCTGAGGGGGTACACAGATACGCAGTATTTT
CDR3: CAWRILRGYTDTQYF
J: TRBJ2-3
D: .
V: TRBV30
length: 15
size: .

DNA: TGTGCCAGCAGTTTATACCGGACGCACCTGGAGACCCAGTACTTC
CDR3: CASSLYRTHLETQYF
J: TRBJ2-5
D: .
V: TRBV28
length: 15
size: many

DNA: TGTGCCAGCAGTCCCCAGACAGGGGGGGGGGGCAGCTCCTACAATGAGCAGTTCTTC
CDR3: CASSPQTGGGGSSYNEQFF
J: TRBJ2-1
D: TRBD1
V: TRBV6-5
length: 19
size: .

DNA: TGTGCTAGTGGTTTGGGGCAGGGAGGAAGCAATCAGCCCCAGCATTTT
CDR3: CASGLGQGGSNQPQHF
J: TRBJ1-5
D: .
V: TRBV12-5
length: 16
size: .

DNA: TGTGCCAGTGCCGGCGGGCTAGGCGGGACAGATACGCAGTATTTT
CDR3: CASAGGLGGTDTQYF
J: TRBJ2-3
D: .
V: TRBV2
length: 15
size: few

DNA: TGTGCCAGCAGCCCAGGAGCCCGGGATGAGCAGTTCTTC
CDR3: CASSPGARDEQFF
J: TRBJ2-1
D: .
V: TRBV2
length: 13
size: many

DNA: TGCAGTGCGACTCTAGCGGGAGGGGGGAATGAGCAGTTCTTC
CDR3: CSATLAGGGNEQFF
J: TRBJ2-1
D: TRBD2
V: TRBV20-1
length: 14
size: many

DNA: TGTGCCAGCAGCCCATACCACTCGTGGGCCCTTGAGAATGAGCAGTTCTTC
CDR3: CASSPYHSWALENEQFF
J: TRBJ2-1
D: .
V: TRBV6-1
length: 17
size: many

DNA: TGTGCCAGCAGATTAGGGGGAACCACTGAAGCTTTCTTT
CDR3: CASRLGGTTEAFF
J: TRBJ1-1
D: .
V: TRBV7-6
length: 13
size: .

DNA: TGCAGTGCAAAAGATCGGACAGGACTCCCCTACGAGCAGTACTTC
CDR3: CSAKDRTGLPYEQYF
J: TRBJ2-7
D: TRBD1
V: TRBV20-1
length: 15
size: many

DNA: TGTGCCTGGAGCCAGGACCGGGGGACTGAAGCTTTCTTT
CDR3: CAWSQDRGTEAFF
J: TRBJ1-1
D: .
V: TRBV30
length: 13
size: few

DNA: TGCAGCGTTGAGGACGGGACAGGGATAAACTATGGCTACACCTTC
CDR3: CSVEDGTGINYGYTF
J: TRBJ1-2
D: TRBD1
V: TRBV29-1
length: 15
size: many

DNA: TGTGCCAGCAGCTTAGACGCGGCTGGGACCGAGCAGTACTTC
CDR3: CASSLDAAGTEQYF
J: TRBJ2-7
D: .
V: TRBV13
length: 14
size: many

DNA: TGTGCCAGCAGCACCACACCCCCAAGAGGAGACTATGGCTACACCTTC
CDR3: CASSTTPPRGDYGYTF
J: TRBJ1-2
D: .
V: TRBV7-9
length: 16
size: few

DNA: TGTGCCAGCAAAGGATTCGAGGGTAACGGGGAGCTGTTTTTT
CDR3: CASKGFEGNGELFF
J: TRBJ2-2
D: .
V: TRBV4-2
length: 14
size: few

DNA: TGTGCCAGCAGTTTACCCCAGAGGGGCACAGATACGCAGTATTTT
CDR3: CASSLPQRGTDTQYF
J: TRBJ2-3
D: .
V: TRBV28
length: 15
size: many

DNA: TGTGCCAGCAGTTTAGATCGTGCCAATCAGCCCCAGCATTTT
CDR3: CASSLDRANQPQHF
J: TRBJ1-5
D: .
V: TRBV27
length: 14
size: few

DNA: TGTGCCAGTAGTATCGTCGCGGGAGGGCCTAATGAGCAGTTCTTC
CDR3: CASSIVAGGPNEQFF
J: TRBJ2-1
D: TRBD2
V: TRBV19
length: 15
size: many

DNA: TGTGCCAGCAGCCCGCGCTGGGGGTCCACCGGGGAGCTGTTTTTT
CDR3: CASSPRWGSTGELFF
J: TRBJ2-2
D: .
V: TRBV7-9
length: 15
size: many

DNA: TGTGCCAGCAGTTTATGGGGGGGGCAGATTAGCAATCAGCCCCAGCATTTT
CDR3: CASSLWGGQISNQPQHF
J: TRBJ1-5
D: .
V: TRBV28
length: 17
size: many

DNA: TGTGCCAGCAGAATACAGGGTCTTGGGGATACGCAGTATTTT
CDR3: CASRIQGLGDTQYF
J: TRBJ2-3
D: .
V: TRBV13
length: 14
size: many

DNA: TGTGCCAGCAGTTTAGGGCCGTGGACGGACACTGAAGCTTTCTTT
CDR3: CASSLGPWTDTEAFF
J: TRBJ1-1
D: .
V: TRBV12-3/TRBV12-4
length: 15
size: once

DNA: TGCGCCAGCAGTCTGATCGGGAACACCGGGGAGCTGTTTTTT
CDR3: CASSLIGNTGELFF
J: TRBJ2-2
D: .
V: TRBV5-1
length: 14
size: many

DNA: TGTGCTAGTGGTTTGGTAGGAAGGGGTTTGGCAGATACGCAGTATTTT
CDR3: CASGLVGRGLADTQYF
J: TRBJ2-3
D: .
V: TRBV12-5
length: 16
size: many

DNA: TGCAGCGCCGGCGAAGCGTACGAGCAGTACTTC
CDR3: CSAGEAYEQYF
J: TRBJ2-7
D: .
V: TRBV29-1
length: 11
size: many

DNA: TGCAGTGCCCTTGGACTAGCGGAGAACACCGGGGAGCTGTTTTTT
CDR3: CSALGLAENTGELFF
J: TRBJ2-2
D: TRBD2
V: TRBV20-1
length: 15
size: many